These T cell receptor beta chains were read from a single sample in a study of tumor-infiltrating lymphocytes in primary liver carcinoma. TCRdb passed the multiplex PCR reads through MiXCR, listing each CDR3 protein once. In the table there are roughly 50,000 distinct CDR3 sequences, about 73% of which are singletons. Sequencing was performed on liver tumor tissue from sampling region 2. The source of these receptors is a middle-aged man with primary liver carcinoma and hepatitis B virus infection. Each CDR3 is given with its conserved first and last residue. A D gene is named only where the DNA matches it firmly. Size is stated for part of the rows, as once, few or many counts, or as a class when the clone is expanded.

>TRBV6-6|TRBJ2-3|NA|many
TGTGCCAGCAGTTGGGAGCGAGATACGCAGTATTTT
CASSWERDTQYF
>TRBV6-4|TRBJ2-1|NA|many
TGTGCCAGCAGTGAATCCACCGGCAGGGAGCAGTTCTTC
CASSESTGREQFF
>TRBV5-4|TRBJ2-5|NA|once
TGTGCCAGCAGCCCGGCAGGAACGGCAGAGACCCAGTACTTC
CASSPAGTAETQYF
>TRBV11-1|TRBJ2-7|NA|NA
TGTGCCAGCAGCGTAGAGGCGACCGTATCCTACGAGCAATACTTC
CASSVEATVSYEQYF
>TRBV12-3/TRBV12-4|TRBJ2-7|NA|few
TGTGCCAGTAGCTTATTAGCGAGAGGGCCTCCCTACGAGCAGTACTTC
CASSLLARGPPYEQYF
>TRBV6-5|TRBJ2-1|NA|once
TGTGCCAGCAGTTCCGAACGGGCGGACAATGAGCAGTTCTTC
CASSSERADNEQFF
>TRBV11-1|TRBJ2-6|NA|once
TGTGCCAGCAGCCCCCGGGGGACCGGTGTTAACTATGGGACCAACGTCCTGACTTTC
CASSPRGTGVNYGTNVLTF
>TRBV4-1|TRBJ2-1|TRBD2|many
TGCGCCAGCAGCCAAGATGTTGGGACTAGCTCCTACAATGAGCAGTTCTTC
CASSQDVGTSSYNEQFF
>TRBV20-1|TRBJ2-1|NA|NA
TGCAGTGCTTTCCCTAGGATGGGGCCCTACAATGAGCAGTTCTTC
CSAFPRMGPYNEQFF
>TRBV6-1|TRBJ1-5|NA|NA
TGTGCCAGTAGTGCGGAGGCTGGTGTTGAACCCCAGCATTTT
CASSAEAGVEPQHF
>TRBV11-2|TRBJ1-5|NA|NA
TGTGCCAGCAGCACCGGACGGGATCCCGAGCCCCAACATTTT
CASSTGRDPEPQHF
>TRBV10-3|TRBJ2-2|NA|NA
TGTGCCATCAATCCCTCGCCCCGGGTGGACACCGGGGAGCTATTTTTT
CAINPSPRVDTGELFF
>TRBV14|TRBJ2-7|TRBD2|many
TGTGCCAGCAGTCTCACTAGCGGCAACGAGCAGTACTTC
CASSLTSGNEQYF